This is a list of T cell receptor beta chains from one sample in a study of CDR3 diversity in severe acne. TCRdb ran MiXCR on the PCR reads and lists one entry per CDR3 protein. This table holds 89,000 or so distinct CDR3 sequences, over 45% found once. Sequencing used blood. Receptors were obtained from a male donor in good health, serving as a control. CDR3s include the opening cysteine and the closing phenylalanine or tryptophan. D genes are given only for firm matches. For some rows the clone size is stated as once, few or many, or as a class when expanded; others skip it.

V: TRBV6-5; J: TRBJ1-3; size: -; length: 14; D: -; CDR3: CASRAGGSGNTIYF; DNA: TGTGCCAGCAGGGCCGGCGGGTCTGGAAACACCATATATTTT
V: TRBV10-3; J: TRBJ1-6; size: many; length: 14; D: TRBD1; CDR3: CAIVDRGHGSPLHF; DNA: TGTGCCATCGTGGACAGGGGGCACGGTTCACCCCTCCACTTT
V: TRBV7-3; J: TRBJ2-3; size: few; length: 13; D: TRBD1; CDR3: CASSFRGTDTQYF; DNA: TGTGCCAGCAGCTTCAGGGGGACAGATACGCAGTATTTT
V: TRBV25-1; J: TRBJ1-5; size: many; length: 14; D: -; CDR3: CASSEAGNNQPQHF; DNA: TGTGCCAGCAGTGAGGCAGGGAACAATCAGCCCCAGCATTTT
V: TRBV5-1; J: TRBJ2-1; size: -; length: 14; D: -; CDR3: CASSQSGTYNEQFF; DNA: TGCGCCAGCAGCCAGAGTGGGACCTACAATGAGCAGTTCTTC
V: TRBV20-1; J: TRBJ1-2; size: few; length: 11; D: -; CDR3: CSARDRAGYTF; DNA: TGCAGTGCTAGAGATAGGGCCGGCTACACCTTC
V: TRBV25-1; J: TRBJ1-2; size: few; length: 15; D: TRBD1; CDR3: CASSGDRDRWNGYTF; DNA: TGTGCCAGCAGTGGCGACCGGGACAGGTGGAACGGCTACACCTTC
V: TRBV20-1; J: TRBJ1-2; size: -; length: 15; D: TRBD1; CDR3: CSAPGRTGGNYGYTF; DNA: TGCAGTGCCCCGGGGAGGACAGGGGGGAACTATGGCTACACCTTC
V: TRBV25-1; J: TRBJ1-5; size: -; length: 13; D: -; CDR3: CASSRQADQPQHF; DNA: TGTGCCAGCAGCAGGCAGGCGGATCAGCCCCAGCATTTT
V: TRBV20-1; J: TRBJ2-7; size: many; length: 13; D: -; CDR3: CSALFSGSHEQYF; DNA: TGCAGTGCCTTGTTCTCGGGGAGTCACGAGCAGTACTTC
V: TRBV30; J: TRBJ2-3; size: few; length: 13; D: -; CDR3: CAWSAFSTDTQYF; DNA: TGTGCCTGGAGTGCCTTTAGCACAGATACGCAGTATTTT
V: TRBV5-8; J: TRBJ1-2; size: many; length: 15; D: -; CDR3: CASSLGSGMNYGYTF; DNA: TGTGCCAGCAGCTTGGGGTCAGGCATGAACTATGGCTACACCTTC
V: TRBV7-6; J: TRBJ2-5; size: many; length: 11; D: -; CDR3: CASSPGETQYF; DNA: TGTGCCAGCAGCCCCGGCGAGACCCAGTACTTC
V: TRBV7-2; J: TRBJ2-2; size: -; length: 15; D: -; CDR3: CASSLNRVDTGELFF; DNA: TGTGCCAGCAGCCTCAACAGAGTCGATACCGGGGAGCTGTTTTTT
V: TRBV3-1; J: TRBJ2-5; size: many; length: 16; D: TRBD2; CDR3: CASSQELADTPETQYF; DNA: TGTGCCAGCAGCCAAGAACTAGCGGACACGCCAGAGACCCAGTACTTC